The TCR beta chain under discussion was sequenced for a study of blood T cell repertoires in COVID-19. For the study at large: Acute-phase and convalescent COVID-19 samples originated in the United States, Italy and Spain. T cells, B-cell-depleted T cells, or PBMCs supplied cDNA or gDNA.

How the authors handled the data: Reference gene primer amplification in the assay estimated nucleated cell counts. Here immunoSEQ multiplex PCR was the method, and the copy in TCRdb shows in-frame clones only, minus some. V, J and clone size reflect that table, while D and trimming were determined from the DNA. The repertoire holds around 65,000 clones, with around 88% as singletons. This CDR3 has 13 amino acids. Trimming at V came to 6 bases and at J to 3 bases, leaving 5 bases not matched to a gene. The sequenced sample consisted of peripheral blood. This chain uses TRBV12-3 or TRBV12-4 with TRBJ2-7; 7 bases align to TRBD2. The TCR was taken from a human donor in a cohort sampled during active COVID-19. In DNA form, the CDR3 reads TGTGCCAGCAGCCCGGGAGGACACTACGAGCAGTACTTC. This sequence encodes CASSPGGHYEQYF.